The 2 T cell receptor beta chains reported below all come from one sample, sequenced in a study of blood T cell repertoires in COVID-19. The method was immunoSEQ multiplex PCR; TCRdb's version includes in-frame clones alone and lacks a portion of them. Counted here are about 260,000 clones, 87% occurring once; the ten biggest clones make up under 2.5%. Sequenced material: peripheral blood. The source of these receptors is a woman aged 50 to 60 with acute or convalescent COVID-19.

V and J are TRBV6-2 or TRBV6-3 and TRBJ2-5, with a tentative D call TRBD1 (5 bases). The germline V gene encodes CDR1 MNHEY and CDR2 SVGEGT. This CDR3 contains 14 residues. The germline V and J ends were trimmed by 7 bases and 5 bases, with 17 bases remaining between them. CDR3 loop: CASTPRARAETQYF. CDR3 DNA sequence: TGTGCCAGCACCCCCAGGGCCAGGGCCGAGACCCAGTACTTC.

V is TRBV3-1 (or the pseudogene TRBV3-2) and J is TRBJ1-1; tentative D call: TRBD1 (6 bases). CDR3 length: 17 amino acids. Looked up from germline, CDR1 is LGHDT and CDR2 is YNNKEL (reference sequence). The V and J ends lost 1 base and 0 bases respectively, with 15 bases between them. Here the CDR3 reads CASSQGRRWTVNTEAFF. The CDR3 DNA sequence: TGTGCCAGCAGCCAAGGTCGTAGGTGGACAGTGAACACTGAAGCTTTCTTT.